The 25 T cell receptor beta chains listed next were all sequenced from one sample in a study of control samples from healthy donors and cancer patients (dated by TCRdb to the early 2020s). Library preparation employed the immunoSEQ multiplex PCR assay. TCRdb took over this immuneACCESS table, retaining in-frame rearrangements with V and J assigned. Such tables are incomplete; in checked studies, under half of the missing clones stem from an unresolved V gene, and the remainder is unexplained. The sample includes about 150,000 clones, with roughly 93% observed a single time. About 2.4% of the sample is in the top ten clones. Sample: blood. The receptors originated from a man in his fifties in good health.

In this sample, this clone turned up a few times. The chain employs TRBV7-9 and TRBJ2-7, with 9 positions matching TRBD1. The V and J ends lost 5 bases and 5 bases, in that order; junction bases with no gene match: 7. Germline V gives CDR1 SEHNR, CDR2 FQNEAQ (reference sequence). The CDR3 runs to 14 residues. The CDR3 DNA is TGTGCCAGCAGCCCTGGGACAGGGATCGACGAGCAGTACTTC. It translates to CASSPGTGIDEQYF.

This chain joins TRBV12-3 or TRBV12-4 and TRBJ2-7; D unresolved. The V end was cut by 8 bases, the J end by 1 base, with 9 bases between. The CDR3 sequence is 12 residues long. In DNA form, the CDR3 reads TGTGCCAGCGGAAGGCAGTCCTACGAGCAGTACTTC. Translated: CASGRQSYEQYF.

V is TRBV28 and J is TRBJ1-3; D is ambiguous. V was cut by 3 bases and J by 4 bases, with 10 bases left in between. Germline V CDR1 and CDR2: MDHEN, SYDVKM. This CDR3 region has 14 residues. Here the CDR3 DNA reads TGTGCCAGCAGTTTGGGAGGGCGAGGAAACACCATATATTTT. It translates to CASSLGGRGNTIYF.

The CDR3 DNA reads as TGTGCCAGCAGCCATTTTGGGACAGGGCAAAGGGCTGAAGCTTTCTTT. It specifies CASSHFGTGQRAEAFF. J is TRBJ1-1 and V is TRBV3-1 (or the pseudogene TRBV3-2); TRBD1 matches at 9 bases. CDR1 and CDR2 from the germline V gene are LGHDT and YNNKEL (reference sequence). With 3 bases clipped from V and 6 bases from J, the junction kept 11 bases outside the gene matches. CDR3 length: 16 residues.

The gene calls are TRBV5-5 and TRBJ1-4; no reliable D call. CDR3 length: 12 amino acids. Trimming left V 2 bases short and J 8 bases short, with 7 bases between. In germline, CDR1 is SGHKS, CDR2 YYEKEE (reference sequence). CDR3 nucleotides: TGTGCCAGCAGCTTCTTAGGGGAAAAACTGTTTTTT. This codes for CASSFLGEKLFF.

DNA for the CDR3: TGTGCCAGCAGTCCTTATTTTTCGACAGGGGCCCAAGAGACCCAGTACTTC. It is translated as CASSPYFSTGAQETQYF. The rearrangement joins TRBV6-6 to TRBJ2-5; 8 bases line up with TRBD1. The CDR3 totals 17 residues. J gave up 1 base and V 5 bases, and 12 bases lay outside the gene matches. Per the germline V gene, CDR1 is MNHNY and CDR2 is SVGAGI (reference sequence).

The chain has TRBV5-6 and TRBJ1-5, with D unclear. The CDR3 covers 13 residues. Germline CDR1 reads SGHDT; CDR2 reads YYEEEE. Trimming took off 4 bases at V and 2 bases at J, with 7 bases between the two ends. This CDR3 reads CASSQRGNQPQHF. The CDR3 DNA reads TGTGCCAGCAGCCAGCGGGGCAATCAGCCCCAGCATTTT. The variable domain in full, with the rest retrieved from reference TRBV5-6 and TRBJ1-5, is DAGVTQSPTHLIKTRGQQVTLRCSPKSGHDTVSWYQQALGQGPQFIFQYYEEEERQRGNFPDRFSGHQFPNYSSELNVNALLLGDSALYLCASSQRGNQPQHFGDGTRLSIL.

V usage is TRBV27 and J usage is TRBJ2-7; TRBD1 matches at 8 bases. This CDR3 spans 12 amino acids. CDR1 MNHEY and CDR2 SMNVEV come from the germline V gene (reference sequence). J was trimmed by 6 bases and V by 5 bases; bases with no gene match: 3. Written as DNA, the CDR3 is TGTGCCAGCAGTCTTGGACAGGGCGAGCAGTACTTC. Translating it yields CASSLGQGEQYF.

V gene TRBV7-9 combines with J gene TRBJ2-7; possible D gene TRBD1, 5 bases. The CDR3 loop spans 14 amino acids. Germline loops: CDR1 SEHNR, CDR2 FQNEAQ (reference sequence). The ends were cut back, 1 base at V and 4 bases at J, with 11 bases in the middle. The CDR3 loop is CASSLGIGVYEQYF. Here the CDR3 DNA reads TGTGCCAGCAGCTTAGGTATAGGGGTATACGAGCAGTACTTC.

V is TRBV10-2 and J is TRBJ2-7; 8 positions agree with TRBD2. Germline-derived CDR1 and CDR2 are WSHSY and SAAADI. The CDR3 totals 15 residues. The V gene end was trimmed by 5 bases and the J gene end by 1 base; junction bases not matched to a gene: 7. The CDR3 DNA reads TGCGCCAGCAGTCAAGGACTAGCCCAGTCCTACGAGCAGTACTTC. Translation: CASSQGLAQSYEQYF.

The J gene is TRBJ2-7, the V gene TRBV21-1; the table's D call, TRBD1, was not checked against the DNA. TRBV21-1 is tagged as a pseudogene. This CDR3 region has 15 residues. CDR3 sequence: CASTKGVYYYYEQYF. The CDR3 DNA reads TGTGCCAGCACTAAAGGGGTCTACTATTATTACGAGCAGTACTTC.

The V gene is TRBV28, the J gene TRBJ2-1; the match to TRBD1 covers 8 bases. V trimming: 5 bases; J trimming: 4 bases; junction bases outside the gene matches: 10. The CDR3 is 16 amino acids. Germline-derived CDR1 and CDR2 are MDHEN and SYDVKM. The CDR3 is CASSGRQGTKYNEQFF. The DNA of the CDR3 is TGTGCCAGCAGTGGACGACAGGGGACCAAATACAATGAGCAGTTCTTC.

The chain carries TRBV6-5 and TRBJ2-5; TRBD1 or TRBD2 may be the D gene (6 bases each). V gave up 5 bases and J gave up 5 bases, with 12 bases separating them. CDR1 MNHEY and CDR2 SVGAGI come from the germline V gene. The CDR3 length is 13 residues. The CDR3: CASSQLGGETQYF. In nucleotides, the CDR3 is TGTGCCAGCAGTCAACTAGGGGGGGAGACCCAGTACTTC.

The genes are TRBV20-1 and TRBJ1-3; D may be TRBD1 (5 bases). Germline V CDR1 and CDR2: DFQATT, SNEGSKA (reference sequence). Trimming took 3 bases from V and 3 from J, leaving 9 bases between them. The CDR3 contains 13 residues. CDR3 amino acids: CSASGGIGNTIYF. The CDR3 DNA is TGCAGTGCTAGTGGGGGGATTGGAAACACCATATATTTT.

This chain joins TRBV10-3 and TRBJ1-6, with 8 bases aligning to TRBD1. The germline gives CDR1 ENHRY, CDR2 SYGVKD. CDR3 size: 14 residues. V was pared by 5 bases and J by 7 bases, with 4 bases of the junction left unmatched. The CDR3: CAISSGQVNSPLHF. The CDR3 DNA reads TGTGCCATCAGTTCGGGACAGGTGAATTCACCCCTCCACTTT.

Here the CDR3 reads CASSLDYTGELFF. The CDR3 bases are TGTGCCAGCAGCTTAGATTACACCGGGGAGCTGTTTTTT. This chain links TRBV7-2 with TRBJ2-2, with D unclear. Germline V gene lookup returns CDR1 SGHTA and CDR2 FQGNSA. The CDR3 is 13 residues long. Trimming shortened V by 1 base and J by 3 bases, and 3 bases separated the two germline ends.

This CDR3 reads CASSLQISAGPDTQYF. The CDR3 DNA reads as TGTGCCAGCAGCCTCCAGATTTCGGCAGGCCCAGATACGCAGTATTTT. The V and J genes are TRBV3-1 (or the pseudogene TRBV3-2) and TRBJ2-3, with D unresolved. CDR1 and CDR2 from the germline V gene are LGHDT and YNNKEL (reference sequence). V was clipped by 4 bases and J by 4 bases, with 18 bases between them. The length of the CDR3 is 16 residues.

This clone was recorded once. The CDR3 sequence is CASSFGLNTEAFF. DNA of the CDR3: TGTGCCAGCAGTTTTGGACTGAACACTGAAGCTTTCTTT. The rearrangement links TRBV12-3 or TRBV12-4 to TRBJ1-1; D remains ambiguous. CDR3 length equals 13 residues. Deletions cut 3 bases from V and 0 bases from J, with 5 bases between.

The chain carries TRBV2 and TRBJ2-3; the D is unclear. Trimming removed 5 bases at V and 2 bases at J, with 14 bases between. CDR3 length equals 15 residues. CDR1 is SNHLY, CDR2 FYNNEI, per germline. The chain's CDR3 is CASSRLPGFTDTQYF. The CDR3 DNA sequence: TGTGCCAGCAGTAGACTCCCCGGTTTCACAGATACGCAGTATTTT.

This clone has only a few counts. The chain has TRBV9 and TRBJ2-2, with D possibly TRBD2 on 5 matching bases. The V gene lost 1 base and the J gene lost 4 bases, with 11 bases spanning the gap. The CDR3 spans 15 residues. Germline lookup yields CDR1 SGDLS and CDR2 YYNGEE. The CDR3 coding sequence is TGTGCCAGCAGCGTAAATTCGCTAGCCACCGGGGAGCTGTTTTTT. Protein: CASSVNSLATGELFF.

The V and J genes are TRBV12-3 or TRBV12-4 and TRBJ1-1; D is unresolved. This CDR3 region has 13 residues. The ends were cut back, 3 bases at V and 0 bases at J, with 5 bases in the middle. The DNA of the CDR3 is TGTGCCAGCAGTTTTCGGATGAACACTGAAGCTTTCTTT. It specifies CASSFRMNTEAFF.

The rearrangement uses TRBV5-6 and TRBJ1-1; D uncertain. This CDR3 has 15 residues. The V gene's germline CDR1 is SGHDT and CDR2 YYEEEE. The germline V and J ends were trimmed by 4 bases and 1 base, with 14 bases remaining between them. In DNA form, the CDR3 reads TGTGCCAGCAGCGGAGAGGGATTCAGGAACACTGAAGCTTTCTTT. This translates into CASSGEGFRNTEAFF.

V and J are TRBV20-1 and TRBJ1-2; no clear D. This CDR3 is built from 13 residues. Germline values: CDR1 DFQATT, CDR2 SNEGSKA (reference sequence). Between the trimmed V and J ends, which lost 3 bases and 0 bases, there was a span of 8 bases. The CDR3 loop is CSASSPTNYGYTF. CDR3 nucleotide sequence: TGCAGTGCTAGTTCGCCTACTAACTATGGCTACACCTTC.

This chain joins TRBV6-6 and TRBJ1-1; D gene unclear. V lost 2 bases, J lost 1 base, and 5 bases lay in between. Germline V gene data show CDR1 as MNHNY and CDR2 as SVGAGI (reference sequence). The CDR3 sequence is 13 residues long. The CDR3 sequence: CASSYDWNTEAFF. CDR3 DNA sequence: TGTGCCAGCAGTTACGATTGGAACACTGAAGCTTTCTTT.

The chain recombines TRBV9 with TRBJ1-1; D not resolved. There are 14 residues in the CDR3. With 2 bases removed from V and 2 bases from J, the gap between germline ends came to 10 bases. CDR1 is SGDLS and CDR2 is YYNGEE in the germline V gene. The CDR3 loop is CASSVSTTNTEAFF. CDR3 bases: TGTGCCAGCAGCGTTAGTACTACCAACACTGAAGCTTTCTTT.